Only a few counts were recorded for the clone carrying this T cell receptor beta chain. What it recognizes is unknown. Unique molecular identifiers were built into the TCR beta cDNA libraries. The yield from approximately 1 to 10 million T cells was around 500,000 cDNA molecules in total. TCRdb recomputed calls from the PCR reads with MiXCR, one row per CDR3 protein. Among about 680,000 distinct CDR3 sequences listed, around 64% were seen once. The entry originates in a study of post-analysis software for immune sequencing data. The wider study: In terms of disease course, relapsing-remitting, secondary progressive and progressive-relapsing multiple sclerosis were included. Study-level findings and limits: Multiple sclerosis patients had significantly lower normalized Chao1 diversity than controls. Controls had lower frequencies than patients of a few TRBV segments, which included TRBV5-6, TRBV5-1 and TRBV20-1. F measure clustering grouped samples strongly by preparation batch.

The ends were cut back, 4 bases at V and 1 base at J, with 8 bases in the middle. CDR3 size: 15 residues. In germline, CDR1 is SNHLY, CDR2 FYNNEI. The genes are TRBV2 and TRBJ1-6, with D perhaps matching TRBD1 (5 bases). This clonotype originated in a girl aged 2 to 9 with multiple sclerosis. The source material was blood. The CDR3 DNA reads TGTGCCAGCAGTGTAAGGGGATCCTATAATTCACCCCTCCACTTT. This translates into CASSVRGSYNSPLHF.